This TCR beta chain was recovered during a study of T cell responses to AZD1222 COVID-19 vaccine. On this clone: Its antigen is unidentified.

Assay used: immunoSEQ multiplex PCR; TCRdb lists only in-frame clones, some missing. The data show more than 120,000 clones, roughly 93% seen once. General study results and limits: The study identified only six AZD1222 recipients as seropositive at baseline. Reportedly, close to half of spike-specific TCRs are directed against unmutated variant regions. Only after the peak T cell response were repertoires sampled.

Trimming removed 3 bases at V and 0 bases at J, with 8 bases between. The CDR3 has 14 residues. CDR1 is MNHNS and CDR2 is SASEGT in the germline V gene. Sample: peripheral blood, taken 28 days after the second AZD1222 dose. This chain joins TRBV6-1 and TRBJ1-2; D remains unclear. This receptor was identified in an adult who received the AZD1222 COVID-19 vaccine. CDR3 sequence reads: CASSEGSPNYGYTF. The CDR3 DNA follows: TGTGCCAGCAGTGAGGGCAGCCCTAACTATGGCTACACCTTC.